The 23 T cell receptor beta chains reported below all come from one sample, sequenced in a study of cytomegalovirus exposure and HLA in healthy donors. With 60 Vbeta and 13 Jbeta primers, the PCR was carried out. Assay used: immunoSEQ multiplex PCR; TCRdb lists only in-frame clones, some missing. Among 110,000 or so clones listed, about three quarters were seen once. Sequenced input: PBMCs. The receptors stem from a middle-aged woman in good health and CMV-seropositive.

This clone was recorded a few times. The chain employs TRBV29-1 and TRBJ1-2; D remains ambiguous. Germline CDR1 is SQVTM and CDR2 is ANQGSEA. V was cut by 4 bases and J by 2 bases, with 5 bases left in between. This CDR3 contains 11 residues. In DNA, the CDR3 is TGCAGCGTTGTGTTAAACTATGGCTACACCTTC. Encoded protein: CSVVLNYGYTF.

This clone has just a few counts. CDR3 nucleotides: TGTGCCAGCACCGGGACAGGCAACGGGGCCCAGCATTTT. It specifies CASTGTGNGAQHF. This chain uses TRBV6-1 with TRBJ1-5, with TRBD1 identical over 8 bases. The CDR3 has 13 amino acids. The germline gives CDR1 MNHNS, CDR2 SASEGT. V shed 7 bases and J 11 bases; nucleotides not matched to a gene: 10.

V usage is TRBV11-1 and J usage is TRBJ2-1; no clear D gene. CDR1 is SGHAT, CDR2 FQDESV, per germline (reference sequence). This CDR3 has 15 amino acids. With 4 bases removed from V and 6 bases from J, the gap between germline ends came to 16 bases. CDR3 amino acids: CASSSPGSPFNEQFF. CDR3 sequence (DNA): TGTGCCAGCAGCTCCCCAGGTTCACCTTTCAATGAGCAGTTCTTC. The full variable domain, completed using reference TRBV11-1 and TRBJ2-1, is EAEVAQSPRYKITEKSQAVAFWCDPISGHATLYWYRQILGQGPELLVQFQDESVVDDSQLPKDRFSAERLKGVDSTLKIQPAELGDSAMYLCASSSPGSPFNEQFFGPGTRLTVL.

The rearrangement uses TRBV5-1 and TRBJ1-1; 8 nucleotides match TRBD1. J gave up 6 bases and V 1 base, and 8 bases lay outside the gene matches. CDR1 and CDR2 from the germline V gene are SGHRS and YFSETQ. The CDR3 consists of 15 residues. The CDR3 is CASSLLPDRGAEAFF. CDR3 nucleotide sequence: TGCGCCAGCAGCTTGTTACCCGACAGGGGCGCTGAAGCTTTCTTT.

This sequence joins TRBV20-1 and TRBJ1-1; D is perhaps TRBD1 (6 bases). The CDR3 consists of 11 residues. Deletions cut 5 bases from V and 5 bases from J, with 9 bases between. CDR1 is DFQATT, CDR2 SNEGSKA, per germline (reference sequence). In nucleotides, the CDR3 is TGCAGTGCTTCACAGGGTACTGAAGCTTTCTTT. It encodes CSASQGTEAFF.

The rearrangement links TRBV2 to TRBJ2-7, with 11 bases lining up with TRBD1. J was trimmed by 3 bases and V by 0 bases; bases with no gene match: 4. Germline V gives CDR1 SNHLY, CDR2 FYNNEI. This CDR3 has 16 amino acids. The CDR3 DNA follows: TGTGCCAGCAGTGAAGCGCCAGGGACAGGGGGCTACGAGCAGTACTTC. Translated: CASSEAPGTGGYEQYF.

The rearrangement joins TRBV6-1 to TRBJ2-3; 7 bases fit TRBD1. Germline-derived CDR1 and CDR2 are MNHNS and SASEGT. CDR3 length: 14 amino acids. Germline trimming cut 6 bases from V and 2 bases from J; bases unmatched to any gene: 5. The CDR3 sequence is CASRTTGDTDTQYF. The CDR3 DNA reads as TGTGCCAGCAGGACTACAGGGGACACAGATACGCAGTATTTT.

The chain joins TRBV7-8 to TRBJ2-6, with D possibly being TRBD2 (5 bases). The germline V and J ends were trimmed by 5 bases and 0 bases, with 17 bases remaining between them. The CDR3 length is 18 residues. Germline CDR1 is SGHVS and CDR2 is FQNEAQ. As DNA, the CDR3 is TGTGCCAGCAGCCCAGGACTCAGAACTATCTCTGGGGCCAACGTCCTGACTTTC. Encoded protein: CASSPGLRTISGANVLTF.

V is TRBV12-5 and J is TRBJ1-1, with D unclear. Germline assignment: CDR1 LGHNT and CDR2 FRNRAP. The V gene lost 1 base and the J gene lost 4 bases, with 13 bases spanning the gap. CDR3 size: 15 residues. CDR3 nucleotide sequence: TGTGCTAGTGGTTTGGCCCTTGACATGGTCACTGAAGCTTTCTTT. Amino acids: CASGLALDMVTEAFF.

Notes on this clone: Other nucleotide sequences from this sample produce the same CDR3. The V gene is TRBV5-1, the J gene TRBJ1-5, with 7 bases that match TRBD1. Germline lookup yields CDR1 SGHRS and CDR2 YFSETQ. Trimming at V came to 4 bases and at J to 2 bases, leaving 3 bases not matched to a gene. CDR3 length: 14 amino acids. Here the CDR3 DNA reads TGCGCCAGCAGCCCAGGGACAGGCAATCAGCCCCAGCATTTT. Translating it yields CASSPGTGNQPQHF.

The genes are TRBV7-7 and TRBJ2-3; D may be TRBD2 (6 bases). The V gene's germline CDR1 is SSHAT and CDR2 FNYEAQ (reference sequence). Trimming took 1 base from V and 3 from J, leaving 14 bases between them. This CDR3 region has 16 residues. In nucleotides, the CDR3 is TGTGCCAGCAGCTTAGGGTCTGGGGGGAGGACAGATACGCAGTATTTT. Translated: CASSLGSGGRTDTQYF. The whole variable domain, remainder taken from reference TRBV7-7 and TRBJ2-3, is GAGVSQSPRYKVTKRGQDVTLRCDPISSHATLYWYQQALGQGPEFLTYFNYEAQPDKSGLPSDRFSAERPEGSISTLTIQRTEQRDSAMYRCASSLGSGGRTDTQYFGPGTRLTVL.

The V and J genes are TRBV30 and TRBJ1-1; possibly TRBD1 for D (5 bases). Germline loops: CDR1 GTSNPN, CDR2 SVGIG (reference sequence). V was shortened by 3 bases and J by 8 bases, with 10 bases between the two germline ends. This CDR3 is 11 amino acids long. This CDR3 is CAWRSQVEAFF. For the CDR3, the DNA is TGTGCCTGGAGGTCACAGGTAGAAGCTTTCTTT.

The chain uses TRBV7-8 and TRBJ1-2; 8 positions agree with TRBD1. The CDR3 loop spans 13 amino acids. Germline CDR1 and CDR2: SGHVS and FQNEAQ. Trimming cost V 5 bases and J 6 bases; bases outside gene matches: 5. DNA for the CDR3: TGTGCCAGCAGCACGGGACAGGCCGATGGCTACACCTTC. Translated, it gives CASSTGQADGYTF.

The rearrangement joins TRBV6-5 to TRBJ2-1; D might be TRBD2 (6 bases). Germline V gene lookup returns CDR1 MNHEY and CDR2 SVGAGI. Trimming shortened V by 4 bases and J by 6 bases, and 16 bases separated the two germline ends. The CDR3 totals 15 residues. The CDR3 spells CASSSSHLTSNEQFF. CDR3 sequence (DNA): TGTGCCAGCAGTTCCTCACACTTGACTAGCAATGAGCAGTTCTTC.

The chain couples TRBV19 to TRBJ2-7; no reliable D call. Germline V gene sequence: CDR1 LNHDA, CDR2 SQIVND (reference sequence). The CDR3 extends over 13 amino acids. CDR3: CATSRPPLGEQYF. The CDR3 DNA sequence: TGTGCGACGAGCAGGCCTCCTTTGGGCGAGCAGTACTTC.

This sequence joins TRBV4-2 and TRBJ1-4; perhaps TRBD1 as D (6 bases). Per germline, CDR1 LGHNA and CDR2 YNFKEQ. The CDR3 is 13 residues long. The V gene lost 0 bases and the J gene lost 11 bases, with 10 bases spanning the gap. The CDR3 reads CASSQEGAWKLFF. The CDR3 nucleotides are TGTGCCAGCAGCCAAGAGGGGGCATGGAAACTGTTTTTT.

The chain combines TRBV15 with TRBJ1-2; no clear D gene. Germline CDR1 and CDR2: LNHNV and YYDKDF (reference sequence). This CDR3 has 14 residues. The V and J ends lost 6 bases and 0 bases respectively, with 11 bases between them. In DNA form, the CDR3 reads TGTGCCACCAGGAACCGGGTAGCTAACTATGGCTACACCTTC. It translates to CATRNRVANYGYTF.

This clone was detected once. V usage is TRBV18 and J usage is TRBJ2-3; no clear D. Germline V gene lookup returns CDR1 KGHSH and CDR2 LQKENI. V dropped 3 bases and J dropped 5 bases, with 6 bases sitting between them. The CDR3 spans 12 residues. The CDR3 here is CASSPLEDTQYF. The CDR3 coding sequence is TGTGCCAGCTCACCGTTAGAAGATACGCAGTATTTT.

V gene TRBV2 combines with J gene TRBJ1-1, with a tentative D call TRBD1 (5 bases). CDR1 and CDR2 from the germline V gene are SNHLY and FYNNEI. Deletions cut 3 bases from V and 5 bases from J, with 13 bases between. The CDR3 length is 14 residues. CDR3 region: CASSEGPAVTEAFF. The CDR3 region has the DNA TGTGCCAGCAGTGAGGGGCCCGCGGTAACTGAAGCTTTCTTT.

This chain uses TRBV2 with TRBJ2-1; 9 bases match TRBD1. V lost 7 bases and J lost 8; bases outside the gene matches: 15. Germline V gene data show CDR1 as SNHLY and CDR2 as FYNNEI. The CDR3 is made up of 16 amino acids. CDR3 nucleotides: TGTGCCAGCACTACTAGGAGGACAGGGGACGGTCATGAGCAGTTCTTC. Its protein product is CASTTRRTGDGHEQFF.

This clone was observed a handful of times. J is TRBJ2-5 and V is TRBV7-9; 15 bases map to TRBD2. Germline V gene lookup returns CDR1 SEHNR and CDR2 FQNEAQ (reference sequence). The CDR3 covers 15 residues. The V gene end was trimmed by 4 bases and the J gene end by 4 bases; junction bases not matched to a gene: 1. The DNA of the CDR3 is TGTGCCAGCAGCTCGGGACTAGCGGGAGGAGAGACCCAGTACTTC. This gives the protein CASSSGLAGGETQYF.

The chain carries TRBV7-8 and TRBJ2-1; possibly TRBD1 for D (5 bases). Trimming left V 0 bases short and J 7 bases short, with 10 bases between. CDR3 size: 14 residues. Germline lookup yields CDR1 SGHVS and CDR2 FQNEAQ. CDR3 in amino acids: CASSLAARENEQFF. CDR3 bases: TGTGCCAGCAGCTTAGCTGCCAGGGAAAATGAGCAGTTCTTC.

The V call is TRBV6-6, the J call TRBJ1-4; unclear D gene. The CDR3 length is 16 residues. Germline V CDR1 and CDR2: MNHNY, SVGAGI (reference sequence). V gave up 0 bases and J gave up 10 bases, with 18 bases separating them. The CDR3 reads CASSYSEGAQIRKLFF. The DNA for the CDR3 is TGTGCCAGCAGTTACTCGGAGGGCGCCCAAATCCGAAAACTGTTTTTT.